The 10 T cell receptor beta chains reported below all come from one sample, sequenced in a study of cytomegalovirus exposure and HLA in healthy donors. 60 Vbeta and 13 Jbeta primers were used in PCR. Clones were read by immunoSEQ multiplex PCR, and TCRdb kept only the in-frame ones, dropping some. This table has 130,000 to 150,000 clones, approximately 83% appearing once. The sequenced sample was PBMCs. The source of these receptors is a man aged 35 to 55 in good health and CMV-seropositive.

The chain uses TRBV19 and TRBJ1-2; D ambiguous. CDR1 LNHDA and CDR2 SQIVND come from the germline V gene (reference sequence). The CDR3 sequence is 12 residues long. V was clipped by 10 bases and J by 8 bases, with 17 bases between them. Here the CDR3 reads CATETSLGGYTF. The CDR3 bases are TGTGCCACCGAAACAAGTCTAGGCGGCTACACCTTC.

The rearrangement uses TRBV7-2 and TRBJ1-2; no clear D gene. The ends were cut back, 3 bases at V and 6 bases at J, with 14 bases in the middle. Germline-derived CDR1 and CDR2 are SGHTA and FQGNSA. CDR3 length: 14 residues. DNA for the CDR3: TGTGCCAGCAGCTTTTCCGGGGTTCCTAATGGCTACACCTTC. It specifies CASSFSGVPNGYTF.

The chain has TRBV7-8 and TRBJ2-7, with 8 bases lining up with TRBD1. The CDR3 loop spans 16 amino acids. CDR1 is SGHVS, CDR2 FQNEAQ, per germline. Germline trimming cut 6 bases from V and 3 bases from J; bases unmatched to any gene: 13. CDR3 region: CASRSSRGTGHYEQYF. The DNA for the CDR3 is TGTGCCAGCAGATCATCCCGCGGGACAGGCCACTACGAGCAGTACTTC. Full variable domain (outside the CDR3, taken from reference TRBV7-8 and TRBJ2-7): GAGVSQSPRYKVAKRGQDVALRCDPISGHVSLFWYQQALGQGPEFLTYFQNEAQLDKSGLPSDRFFAERPEGSVSTLKIQRTQQEDSAVYLCASRSSRGTGHYEQYFGPGTRLTVT.

The V call is TRBV6-1, the J call TRBJ2-3; 9 bases match TRBD1. CDR1 and CDR2 (germline): MNHNS, SASEGT. With V trimmed by 6 bases and J by 2 bases, 6 bases remained unmatched. The CDR3 totals 15 residues. CDR3 nucleotide sequence: TGTGCCAGCAGGAAGGACAGGGGCCTCACAGATACGCAGTATTTT. This gives the protein CASRKDRGLTDTQYF.

This clone was seen only a few times. The chain recombines TRBV7-2 with TRBJ1-5; D unresolved. Germline V lookup: CDR1 SGHTA, CDR2 FQGNSA. The CDR3 sequence is 14 residues long. V was cut by 2 bases and J by 7 bases, with 12 bases left in between. CDR3 DNA sequence: TGTGCCAGCAGCTTAAACCCTGCGGGACAGCCCCAGCATTTT. The encoded protein is CASSLNPAGQPQHF.

The CDR3 loop reads CASSLDNTDTQYF. The CDR3 DNA sequence: TGCGCCAGCAGCTTGGACAACACAGATACGCAGTATTTT. The chain recombines TRBV5-1 with TRBJ2-3; D is unclear. Germline lookup yields CDR1 SGHRS and CDR2 YFSETQ. The CDR3 has 13 residues. V gave up 0 bases and J gave up 2 bases, with 4 bases separating them.

This chain links TRBV13 with TRBJ2-7; the match to TRBD1 covers 10 bases. Germline assignment: CDR1 PRHDT and CDR2 FYEKMQ (reference sequence). The length of the CDR3 is 14 residues. J lost 1 base, V lost 3 bases, and 0 bases had no gene match. CDR3 region: CASSLDRGSYEQYF. The DNA for the CDR3 is TGTGCCAGCAGCTTGGACAGGGGGTCCTACGAGCAGTACTTC. Variable domain in full (rest from reference TRBV13 and TRBJ2-7): AAGVIQSPRHLIKEKRETATLKCYPIPRHDTVYWYQQGPGQDPQFLISFYEKMQSDKGSIPDRFSAQQFSDYHSELNMSSLELGDSALYFCASSLDRGSYEQYFGPGTRLTVT.

The chain combines TRBV6-1 with TRBJ2-5, with a weak D call TRBD1 (5 bases). CDR1 and CDR2 (germline): MNHNS, SASEGT. Trimming shortened V by 4 bases and J by 6 bases, and 12 bases separated the two germline ends. The CDR3 sequence is 13 residues long. The CDR3 is CASSVTNRKTQYF. The CDR3 DNA sequence: TGTGCCAGCAGTGTAACAAACAGGAAGACCCAGTACTTC.

The chain recombines TRBV7-2 with TRBJ2-7; D possibly corresponds to TRBD1 (6 bases). The CDR3 runs to 18 residues. Germline V gene data show CDR1 as SGHTA and CDR2 as FQGNSA. The V and J ends lost 2 bases and 1 base respectively, with 21 bases between them. CDR3 in DNA: TGTGCCAGCAGCTTATTTCCGGACAGCGGTTCTTTTTCCTACGAGCAGTACTTC. Its translation: CASSLFPDSGSFSYEQYF.

V is TRBV6-1 and J is TRBJ2-7; no firm D call. Trimming took off 1 base at V and 2 bases at J, with 9 bases between the two ends. The germline V gene encodes CDR1 MNHNS and CDR2 SASEGT. The CDR3 runs 14 residues. The CDR3, as DNA: TGTGCCAGCAGTGAAGTTGGCACAGCCTACGAGCAGTACTTC. Its protein is CASSEVGTAYEQYF.